A selection of T cell receptor beta chains follows, all from one sample in a study of Graves' ophthalmopathy and Graves' hyperthyroidism. Each CDR3 protein is one row after TCRdb ran MiXCR on the multiplex PCR reads. The sample shows over a million distinct CDR3 sequences, about two fifths of them seen only once. Sequences were obtained from peripheral blood or thyroid tissue (not recorded which). Receptor source: an adult man with Graves' hyperthyroidism. CDR3s include the opening cysteine and the closing phenylalanine or tryptophan. D genes are given only for firm matches. Clone size, where shown, is once, few, many, or a class for clones that have expanded.

clone_size,d_call,v_call,j_call,cdr3_nt,cdr3_aa
few,NA,TRBV7-8,TRBJ1-6,TGTGCCAGCATCGACGGAGATTATAATTCACCCCTCCACTTT,CASIDGDYNSPLHF
many,NA,TRBV24-1,TRBJ2-7,TGTGCCACCAGTGATTTTGGATACGAGCAGTACTTC,CATSDFGYEQYF
few,NA,TRBV7-9,TRBJ1-1,TGTGCCAGCAGCTTACCAGGGGTTGAGAGGAACACTGAAGCTTTCTTT,CASSLPGVERNTEAFF
NA,TRBD1,TRBV7-9,TRBJ2-7,TGTGCCAGCGGGGGCGACAGGGACGAGCAGTACTTC,CASGGDRDEQYF
NA,NA,TRBV7-2,TRBJ1-4,TGTGCCAGCAGCCCCCGTGTGGGGGTAGGCGAAAAACTGTTTTTT,CASSPRVGVGEKLFF
NA,TRBD1,TRBV5-1,TRBJ1-1,TGCGCCAGCAGTTTGCCCAGGGGGCCCGCTTTCTTT,CASSLPRGPAFF
few,NA,TRBV4-2,TRBJ2-6,TGTGCCAGCAGCCATGTCGGGCAGGGGGCCAACGTCCTGACTTTC,CASSHVGQGANVLTF
many,NA,TRBV7-2,TRBJ1-2,TGTGCCAGCAGCTTAGATCAAAACTATGGCTACACCTTC,CASSLDQNYGYTF
NA,NA,TRBV9,TRBJ1-1,TGTGCCAGCAGCGCGGGGGAGGGGAGCCCTGAAGCTTTCTTT,CASSAGEGSPEAFF
few,NA,TRBV10-3,TRBJ2-6,TGTGCCAGCAGTGAAAGCCCGGGACCGTACTCTGGGGCCAACGTCCTGACTTTC,CASSESPGPYSGANVLTF